This TCR beta chain derives from a study of spatial heterogeneity in lung cancer (dated by TCRdb to about 2019). For the wider study: Beta-chain transcripts were consistently detected in greater numbers than alpha-chain transcripts, which likely reflects a higher abundance of beta-chain transcripts. In the raw uncorrected reads, each unique combination of TCR and UMI appeared more than ten times on average. Nonsynonymous mutation counts, determined by whole-exome sequencing of tumor tissue, were related to TCR repertoire features. In non-small cell lung cancer, the study quantitatively compared TCR alpha and beta repertoires across several tumor regions, matched nontumor lung, and blood. At surgery, both alpha and beta chains were TCR-sequenced in under 250 tumor regions, approximately 64 matched nontumor lung samples and over 50 PBMC samples. In tumor regions, TCR transcript counts showed a strong correlation with a T cell transcriptional module score derived from matched bulk RNA-seq.

This clonotype was seen a few times. Its specific antigen is unknown. One base away there is no much larger clone; base qualities are not given. A distance of 14 bases separates the germline ends of V and J, which lose 8 bases and 5 bases respectively. The germline V gene (reference sequence) sets CDR1 to LNHDA and CDR2 to SQIVND. The CDR3, from cysteine to phenylalanine, totals 13 residues. The read is trimmed to its CDR3 DNA, 39 bases read in frame from base 1. The study at large found these results: Counts of ubiquitous and regional expanded TCRs correlated with counts of ubiquitous and regional nonsynonymous mutations, respectively. Confirming at a functional level the hypothesis that regional TCRs recognize regional mutations was considered to require additional single-cell paired TCR alpha and beta sequencing. TCR-seq was estimated to cover only roughly 6.8% of tumor T cells for alpha chains and around 13% for beta chains. The tumor nonsynonymous mutation count correlated with the number of expanded intratumoral alpha and beta TCRs.

Library method: 5' RACE. For sequencing, a NextSeq 500 was employed. The TCR library protocol attached a unique molecular identifier to each TCR cDNA molecule to allow correction of PCR and sequencing errors. The paper's data handling went like this. Decombinator tools were used for TCR identification, UMI-based error correction and CDR3 extraction. TCRs above a frequency of 2 per 1,000, corresponding to the top 1% of the tumor frequency distribution, were defined as expanded. Expanded tumor TCRs statistically deemed absent (corrected P<0.05) from at least one tumor region were classed as regional, and all other expanded tumor TCRs were classed as ubiquitous. Renyi diversity was calculated using the R vegan package after each repertoire was subsampled 100 times to 5,000 TCRs. CDR3 similarity networks were built from amino acid triplet string-kernel similarity, connecting CDR3s with pairwise similarity above 0.82. TCRdb handled the public reads itself, with Q25 trimming in fastp and clone calling in MiXCR, and kept productive beta chains. CDR3 protein sequences are deduplicated, and each keeps its most common genes and DNA. What appears here as the V and J calls and clone size reflects TCRdb's work, not the paper's. Present in this sample are fewer than 11,000 distinct CDR3 sequences, 9.5% to 15% of which were seen just once. The leading ten clones occupy approximately 10% of the sample.

This specimen's time point label, per the study, means: sample taken at primary tumor resection. Samples were obtained from approximately 76 patients with early-stage, untreated non-small cell lung cancer from the lung TRACERx cohort. For TCR sequencing, whole RNA was extracted from tumor and nontumor lung tissue, or from cryopreserved PBMC samples, and no cell sorting was done. Patients were selected for TCR sequencing only if sufficient RNA was available from at least two tumor regions. Before being selected, tumor and adjacent nontumor lung specimens were reviewed by a lung pathologist. The sequence links TRBV19 to TRBJ2-3; the D gene is perhaps TRBD1, from 5 matching bases. The source material was lung tumor tissue, sampled at surgery. The clonotype comes from a male donor with early-stage non-small cell lung cancer. The DNA sequence follows: TGTGCCAGTCATACTTCTAGGGGAGATACGCAGTATTTT. Its protein is CASHTSRGDTQYF.